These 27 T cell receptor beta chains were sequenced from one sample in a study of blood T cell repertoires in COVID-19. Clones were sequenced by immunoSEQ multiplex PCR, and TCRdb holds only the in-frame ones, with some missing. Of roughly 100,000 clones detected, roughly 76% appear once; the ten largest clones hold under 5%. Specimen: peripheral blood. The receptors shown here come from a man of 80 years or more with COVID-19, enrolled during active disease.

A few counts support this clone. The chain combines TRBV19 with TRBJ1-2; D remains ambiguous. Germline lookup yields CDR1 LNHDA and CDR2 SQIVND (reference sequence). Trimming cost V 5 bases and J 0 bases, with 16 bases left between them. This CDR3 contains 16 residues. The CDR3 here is CASSPERRRANYGYTF. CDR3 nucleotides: TGTGCCAGTAGTCCCGAGAGGCGCCGAGCTAACTATGGCTACACCTTC.

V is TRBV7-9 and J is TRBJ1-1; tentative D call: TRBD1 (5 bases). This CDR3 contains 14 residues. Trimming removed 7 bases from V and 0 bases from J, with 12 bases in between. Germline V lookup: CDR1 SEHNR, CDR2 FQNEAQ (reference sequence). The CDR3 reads CASIPGGVNTEAFF. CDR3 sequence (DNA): TGTGCCAGCATCCCCGGGGGGGTGAACACTGAAGCTTTCTTT.

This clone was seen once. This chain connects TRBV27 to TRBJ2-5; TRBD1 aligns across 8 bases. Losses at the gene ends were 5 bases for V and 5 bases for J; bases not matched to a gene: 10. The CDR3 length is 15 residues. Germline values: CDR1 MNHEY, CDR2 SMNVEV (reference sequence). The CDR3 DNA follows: TGTGCCAGCAGTCTACGGGACAGGAGAGTGGAGACCCAGTACTTC. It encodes CASSLRDRRVETQYF.

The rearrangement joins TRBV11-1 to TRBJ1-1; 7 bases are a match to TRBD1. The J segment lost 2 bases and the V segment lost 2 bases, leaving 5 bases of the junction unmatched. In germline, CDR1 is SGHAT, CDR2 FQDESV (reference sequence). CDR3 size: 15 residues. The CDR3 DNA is TGTGCCAGCAGCTTAAAGACAGGGTTAAACACTGAAGCTTTCTTT. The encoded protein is CASSLKTGLNTEAFF.

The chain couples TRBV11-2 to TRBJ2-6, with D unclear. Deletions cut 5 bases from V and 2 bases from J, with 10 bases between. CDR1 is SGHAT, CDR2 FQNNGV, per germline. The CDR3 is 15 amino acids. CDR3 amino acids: CASSPQSTGANVLTF. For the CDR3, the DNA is TGTGCCAGCAGCCCTCAATCTACTGGGGCCAACGTCCTGACTTTC.

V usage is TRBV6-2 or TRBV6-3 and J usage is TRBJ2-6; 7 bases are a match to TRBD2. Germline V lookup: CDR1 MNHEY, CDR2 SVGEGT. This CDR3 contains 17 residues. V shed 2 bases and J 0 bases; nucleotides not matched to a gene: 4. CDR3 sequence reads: CASSYPAGDSGANVLTF. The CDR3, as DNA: TGTGCCAGCAGTTACCCGGCGGGGGACTCTGGGGCCAACGTCCTGACTTTC.

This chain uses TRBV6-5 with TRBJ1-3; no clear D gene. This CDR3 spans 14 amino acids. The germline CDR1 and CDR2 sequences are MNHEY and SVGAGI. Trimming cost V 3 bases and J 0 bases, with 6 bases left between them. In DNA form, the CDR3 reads TGTGCCAGCAGTTATGCTAACTCTGGAAACACCATATATTTT. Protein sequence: CASSYANSGNTIYF.

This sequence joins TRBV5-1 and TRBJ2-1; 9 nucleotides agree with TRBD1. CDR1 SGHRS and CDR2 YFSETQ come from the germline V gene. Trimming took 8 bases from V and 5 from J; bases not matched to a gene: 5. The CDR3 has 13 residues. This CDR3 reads CASRQGDNNEQFF. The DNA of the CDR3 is TGCGCCAGTCGACAGGGGGACAACAATGAGCAGTTCTTC.

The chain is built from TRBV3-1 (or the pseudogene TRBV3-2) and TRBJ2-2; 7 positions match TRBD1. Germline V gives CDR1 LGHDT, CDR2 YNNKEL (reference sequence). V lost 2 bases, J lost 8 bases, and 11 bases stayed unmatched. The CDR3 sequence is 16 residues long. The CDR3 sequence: CASSQRDRDLGGELFF. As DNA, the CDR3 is TGTGCCAGCAGCCAACGAGACAGGGACCTAGGTGGGGAGCTGTTTTTT.

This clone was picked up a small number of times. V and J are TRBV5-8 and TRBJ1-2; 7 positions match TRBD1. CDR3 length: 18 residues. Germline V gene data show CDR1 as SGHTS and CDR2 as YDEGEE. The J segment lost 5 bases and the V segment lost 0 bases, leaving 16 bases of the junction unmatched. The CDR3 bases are TGTGCCAGCAGCTTGGATAAAGACGGTCGGACAGGCTTATATGGCTACACCTTC. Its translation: CASSLDKDGRTGLYGYTF.

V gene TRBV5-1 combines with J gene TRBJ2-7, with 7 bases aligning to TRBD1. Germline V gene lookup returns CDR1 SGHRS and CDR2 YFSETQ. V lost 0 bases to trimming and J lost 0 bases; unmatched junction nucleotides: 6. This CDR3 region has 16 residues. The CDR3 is CASSLGGTVRSYEQYF. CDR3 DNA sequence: TGCGCCAGCAGCTTGGGGGGGACAGTTCGCTCCTACGAGCAGTACTTC.

CDR3 sequence (DNA): TGTGCCAGCAGAACAGGTTACCAAGAGACCCAGTACTTC. Protein: CASRTGYQETQYF. V usage is TRBV7-2 and J usage is TRBJ2-5; perhaps TRBD1 as D (5 bases). The germline gives CDR1 SGHTA, CDR2 FQGNSA. This CDR3 is built from 13 residues. The V end was cut by 6 bases, the J end by 0 bases, with 8 bases between.

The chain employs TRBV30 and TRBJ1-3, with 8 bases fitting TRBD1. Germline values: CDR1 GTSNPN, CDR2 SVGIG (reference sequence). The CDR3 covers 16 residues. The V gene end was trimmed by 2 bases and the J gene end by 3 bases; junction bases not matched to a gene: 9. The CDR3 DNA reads TGTGCCTGGAGTCGCAACGACAGGGGAGGTGGAAACACCATATATTTT. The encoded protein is CAWSRNDRGGGNTIYF.

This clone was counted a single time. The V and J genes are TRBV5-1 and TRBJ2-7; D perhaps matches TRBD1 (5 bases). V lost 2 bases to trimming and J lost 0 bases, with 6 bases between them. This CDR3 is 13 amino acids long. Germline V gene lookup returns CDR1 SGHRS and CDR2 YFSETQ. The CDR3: CASSFQGSYEQYF. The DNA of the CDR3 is TGCGCCAGCAGCTTTCAGGGCTCCTACGAGCAGTACTTC.

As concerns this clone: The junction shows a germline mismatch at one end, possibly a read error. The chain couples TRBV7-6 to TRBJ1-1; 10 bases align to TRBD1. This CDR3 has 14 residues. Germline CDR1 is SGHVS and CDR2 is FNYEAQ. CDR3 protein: CASSLTGGNSEAFF. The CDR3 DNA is TGTGCCAGCAGCCTGACAGGGGGCAACAGTGAAGCTTTCTTT.

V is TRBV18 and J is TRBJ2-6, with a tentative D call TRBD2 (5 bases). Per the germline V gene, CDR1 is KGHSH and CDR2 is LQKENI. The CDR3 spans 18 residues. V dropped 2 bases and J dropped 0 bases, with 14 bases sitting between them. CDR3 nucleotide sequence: TGTGCCAGCTCACCAACGACCGGGGTTAGCTCTGGGGCCAACGTCCTGACTTTC. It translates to CASSPTTGVSSGANVLTF.

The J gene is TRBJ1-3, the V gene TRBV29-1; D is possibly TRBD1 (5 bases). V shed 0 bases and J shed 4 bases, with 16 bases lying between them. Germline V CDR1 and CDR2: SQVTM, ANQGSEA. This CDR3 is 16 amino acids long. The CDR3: CSVEDQNRSSGNTIYF. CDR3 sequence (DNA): TGCAGCGTTGAAGATCAGAACAGGTCATCCGGAAACACCATATATTTT.

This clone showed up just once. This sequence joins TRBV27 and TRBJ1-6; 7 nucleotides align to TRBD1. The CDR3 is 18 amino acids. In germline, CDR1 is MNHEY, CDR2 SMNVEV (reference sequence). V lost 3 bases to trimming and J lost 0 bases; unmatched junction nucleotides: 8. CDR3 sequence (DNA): TGTGCCAGCAGTTTGTCGCCGGGACAGAGCTCCTATAATTCACCCCTCCACTTT. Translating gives CASSLSPGQSSYNSPLHF.

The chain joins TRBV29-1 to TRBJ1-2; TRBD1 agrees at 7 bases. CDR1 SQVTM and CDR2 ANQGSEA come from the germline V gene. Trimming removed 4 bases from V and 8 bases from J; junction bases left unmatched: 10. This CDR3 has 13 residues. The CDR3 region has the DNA TGCAGCGTTGTAACAGGGGCGTCGCGGGGCTACACCTTC. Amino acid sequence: CSVVTGASRGYTF. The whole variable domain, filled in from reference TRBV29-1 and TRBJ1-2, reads SAVISQKPSRDICQRGTSLTIQCQVDSQVTMMFWYRQQPGQSLTLIATANQGSEATYESGFVIDKFPISRPNLTFSTLTVSNMSPEDSSIYLCSVVTGASRGYTFGSGTRLTVV.

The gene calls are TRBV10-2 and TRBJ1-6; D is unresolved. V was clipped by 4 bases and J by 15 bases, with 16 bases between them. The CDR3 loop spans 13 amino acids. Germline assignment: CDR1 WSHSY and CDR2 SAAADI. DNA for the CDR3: TGCGCCAGCAGTGGGGCCGAGCTGTATCTCCTCCACTTT. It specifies CASSGAELYLLHF.

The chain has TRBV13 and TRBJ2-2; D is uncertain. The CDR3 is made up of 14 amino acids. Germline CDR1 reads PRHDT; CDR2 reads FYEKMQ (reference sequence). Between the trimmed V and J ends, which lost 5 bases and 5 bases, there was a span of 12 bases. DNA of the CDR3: TGTGCCAGCAGCCTTCGTAGAGATACCGGGGAGCTGTTTTTT. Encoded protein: CASSLRRDTGELFF. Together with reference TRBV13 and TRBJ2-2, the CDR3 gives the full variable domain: AAGVIQSPRHLIKEKRETATLKCYPIPRHDTVYWYQQGPGQDPQFLISFYEKMQSDKGSIPDRFSAQQFSDYHSELNMSSLELGDSALYFCASSLRRDTGELFFGEGSRLTVL.

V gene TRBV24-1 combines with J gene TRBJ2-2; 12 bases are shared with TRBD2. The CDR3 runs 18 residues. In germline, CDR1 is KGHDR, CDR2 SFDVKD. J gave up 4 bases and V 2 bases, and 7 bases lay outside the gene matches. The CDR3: CATSDSTSGGLPTGELFF. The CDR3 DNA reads TGTGCCACCAGTGATTCTACTAGCGGGGGGCTTCCCACCGGGGAGCTGTTTTTT.

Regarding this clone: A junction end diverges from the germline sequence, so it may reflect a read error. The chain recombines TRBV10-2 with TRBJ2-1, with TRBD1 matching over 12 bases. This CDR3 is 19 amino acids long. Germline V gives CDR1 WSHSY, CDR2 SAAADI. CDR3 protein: CASSKSGTGGVGSYNEQFF. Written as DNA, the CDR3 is TGCGCCAGCAGTAAGTCCGGGACAGGGGGCGTAGGCTCCTACAATGAGCAGTTCTTC.

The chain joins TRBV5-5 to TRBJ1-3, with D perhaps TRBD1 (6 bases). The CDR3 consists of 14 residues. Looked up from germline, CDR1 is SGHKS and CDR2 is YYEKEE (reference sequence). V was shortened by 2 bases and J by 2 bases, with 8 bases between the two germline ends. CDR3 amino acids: CASSLTGPGNTIYF. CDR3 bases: TGTGCCAGCAGCTTAACAGGGCCTGGAAACACCATATATTTT.

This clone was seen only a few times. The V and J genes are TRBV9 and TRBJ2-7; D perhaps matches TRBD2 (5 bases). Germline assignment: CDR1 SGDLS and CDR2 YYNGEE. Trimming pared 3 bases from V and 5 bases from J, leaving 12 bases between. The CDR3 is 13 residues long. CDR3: CASSADLANEQYF. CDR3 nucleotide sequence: TGTGCCAGCAGCGCGGATCTAGCAAACGAGCAGTACTTC.

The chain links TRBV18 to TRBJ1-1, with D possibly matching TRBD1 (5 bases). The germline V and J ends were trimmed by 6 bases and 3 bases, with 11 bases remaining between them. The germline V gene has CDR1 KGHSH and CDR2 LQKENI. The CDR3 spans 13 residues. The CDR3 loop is CASSYQGHTEAFF. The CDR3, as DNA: TGTGCCAGCTCGTACCAGGGTCACACTGAAGCTTTCTTT.

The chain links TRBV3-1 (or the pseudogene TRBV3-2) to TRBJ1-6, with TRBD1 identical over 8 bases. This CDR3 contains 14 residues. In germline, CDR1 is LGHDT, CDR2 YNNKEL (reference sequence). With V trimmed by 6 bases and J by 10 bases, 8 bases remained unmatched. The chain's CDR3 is CASRLRTGNSPLHF. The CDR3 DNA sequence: TGTGCCAGCAGACTCCGGACAGGGAACTCACCCCTCCACTTT.